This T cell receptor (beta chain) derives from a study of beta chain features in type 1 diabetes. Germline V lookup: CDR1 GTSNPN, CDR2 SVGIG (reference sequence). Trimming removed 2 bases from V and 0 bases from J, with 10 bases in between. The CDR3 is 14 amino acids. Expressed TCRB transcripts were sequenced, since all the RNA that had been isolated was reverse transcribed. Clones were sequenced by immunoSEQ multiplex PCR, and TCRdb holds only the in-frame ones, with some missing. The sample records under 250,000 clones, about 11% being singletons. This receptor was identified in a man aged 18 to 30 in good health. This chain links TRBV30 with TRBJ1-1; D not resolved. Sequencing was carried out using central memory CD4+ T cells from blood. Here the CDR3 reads CAWSRRQLNTEAFF. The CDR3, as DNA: TGTGCCTGGAGTAGGCGGCAGTTGAACACTGAAGCTTTCTTT.